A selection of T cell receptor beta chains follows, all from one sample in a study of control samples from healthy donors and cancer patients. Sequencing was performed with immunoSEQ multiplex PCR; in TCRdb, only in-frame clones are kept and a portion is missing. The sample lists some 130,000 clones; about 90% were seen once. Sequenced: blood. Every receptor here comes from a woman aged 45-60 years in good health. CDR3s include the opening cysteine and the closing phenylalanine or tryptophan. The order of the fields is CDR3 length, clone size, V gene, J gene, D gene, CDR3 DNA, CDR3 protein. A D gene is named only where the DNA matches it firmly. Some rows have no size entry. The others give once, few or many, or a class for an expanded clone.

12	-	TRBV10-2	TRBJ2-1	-	TGCGCCAGCAGTGATTGGGGTAATGAGCAGTTCTTC	CASSDWGNEQFF
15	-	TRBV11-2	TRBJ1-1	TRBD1	TGTGCCAGCAGCTCCCGCGACAGGGGGCTCACTGAAGCTTTCTTT	CASSSRDRGLTEAFF
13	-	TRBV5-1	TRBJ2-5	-	TGCGCCAGCAGCTTGTTGAGTTTGGAGACCCAGTACTTC	CASSLLSLETQYF
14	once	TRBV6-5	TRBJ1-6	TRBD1	TGTGCCAGCGAAATGGACAGGGTTAATTCACCCCTCCACTTT	CASEMDRVNSPLHF
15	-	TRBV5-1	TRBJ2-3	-	TGCGCCAGCAGCTTGGCCTCCCAACGCACAGATACGCAGTATTTT	CASSLASQRTDTQYF
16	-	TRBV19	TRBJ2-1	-	TGTGCCAGTAGTAGGGCCGGGACACCTACAGACAATGAGCAGTTCTTC	CASSRAGTPTDNEQFF
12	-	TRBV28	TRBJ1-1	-	TGTGCCAGCAGTTCCGGAATTAATGTAGCTTTCTTT	CASSSGINVAFF
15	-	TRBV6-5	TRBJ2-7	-	TGTGCCAGCAGCCACTTAGGGGGGGACTCCTACGAGCAGTACTTC	CASSHLGGDSYEQYF
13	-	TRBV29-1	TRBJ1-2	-	TGCAGCGTTGAATCCCGGCAGGGGTATGGCTACACCTTC	CSVESRQGYGYTF
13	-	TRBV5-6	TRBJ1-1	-	TGTGCCAGCAGCCCCGTCAGTCGTACTGAAGCTTTCTTT	CASSPVSRTEAFF
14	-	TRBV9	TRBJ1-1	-	TGTGCCAGCAGCGTAGATGGGGATGTAACTGAAGCTTTCTTT	CASSVDGDVTEAFF
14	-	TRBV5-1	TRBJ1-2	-	TGCGCCAGCAGCTTGGAGCAGGGTTCCGTCGGCTACACCTTC	CASSLEQGSVGYTF
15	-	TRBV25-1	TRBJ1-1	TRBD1	TGTGCCAGCAGTGAATTTGGGACAGGGGGCACTGAAGCTTTCTTT	CASSEFGTGGTEAFF
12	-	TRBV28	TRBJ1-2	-	TGTGCCAGCAGTCCGGGGGCATATGGCTACACCTTC	CASSPGAYGYTF
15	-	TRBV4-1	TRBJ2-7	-	TGCGCCAGCAGCCAAGAAGCGCCTGGGCCCTACGAGCAGTACTTC	CASSQEAPGPYEQYF
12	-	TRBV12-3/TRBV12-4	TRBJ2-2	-	TGTGCCAGCAGTTTCCAGTCCGGGGAGCTGTTTTTT	CASSFQSGELFF
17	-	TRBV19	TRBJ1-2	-	TGTGCCAGTAGTATCCCAAGGACGGGGGCGTGGAGCTATGGCTACACCTTC	CASSIPRTGAWSYGYTF
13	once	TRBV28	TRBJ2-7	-	TGTGCCAGCAACCCCCACCGATTTGGCGAGCAGTACTTC	CASNPHRFGEQYF
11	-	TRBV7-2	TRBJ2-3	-	TGTGCCAGCAGCTCATACGATACGCAGTATTTT	CASSSYDTQYF
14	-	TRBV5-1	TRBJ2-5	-	TGCGCCAGCAGCCCCCCAACAGGGAGTAAGACCCAGTACTTC	CASSPPTGSKTQYF
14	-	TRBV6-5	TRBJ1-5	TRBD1	TGTGCCAGCAGCCCCGGGACAGCCAATCAGCCCCAGCATTTT	CASSPGTANQPQHF
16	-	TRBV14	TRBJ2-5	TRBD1	TGTGCCAGCAGCCGGACACAGGGGCGCGCAGGGGAGACCCAGTACTTC	CASSRTQGRAGETQYF
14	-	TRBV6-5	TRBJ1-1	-	TGTGCCAGCTCGCCGGGAGGACTGGGAACTGAAGCTTTCTTT	CASSPGGLGTEAFF
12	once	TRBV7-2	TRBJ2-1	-	TGTGCCAGCAGCTTAAGACCGGTTAGTCTGTTCTTC	CASSLRPVSLFF
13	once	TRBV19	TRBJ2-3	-	TGTGCCAGTAGTGGAGTCCGGACAGATACGCAGTATTTT	CASSGVRTDTQYF
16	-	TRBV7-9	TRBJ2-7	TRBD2	TGTGCCAGCAGCATGACTAGCGGGAGAAACGGCGACGAGCAGTACTTC	CASSMTSGRNGDEQYF
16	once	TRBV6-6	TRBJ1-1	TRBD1	TGTGCCAGCAGTCCAGCGGGACAGACCTCGAACACTGAAGCTTTCTTT	CASSPAGQTSNTEAFF
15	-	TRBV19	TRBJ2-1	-	TGTGCCAGTAGTATATCTGCTTCAGGCGGCGGTGAGCAGTTCTTC	CASSISASGGGEQFF